Reported below is one TCR beta chain. This entry comes from a study of technical replicates of blood from several donors. The method was immunoSEQ multiplex PCR; TCRdb's version includes in-frame clones alone and lacks a portion of them. The data show about 70,000 clones, about 94% seen once. Germline CDR1 reads SGHDT; CDR2 reads YYEEEE. Between the trimmed V and J ends, which lost 4 bases and 6 bases, there was a span of 16 bases. The CDR3 is 14 amino acids. The specimen was T cells isolated from PBMCs. This TCR came from a human donor in good health. The chain couples TRBV5-6 to TRBJ1-1; D gene unclear. The CDR3 DNA is TGTGCCAGCAGCCTTCCGGGGAAAAGGCCTGAAGCTTTCTTT. It is translated as CASSLPGKRPEAFF. Variable domain in full (rest from reference TRBV5-6 and TRBJ1-1): DAGVTQSPTHLIKTRGQQVTLRCSPKSGHDTVSWYQQALGQGPQFIFQYYEEEERQRGNFPDRFSGHQFPNYSSELNVNALLLGDSALYLCASSLPGKRPEAFFGQGTRLTVV.